This entry lists 10 T cell receptor beta chains sequenced from one sample in a study of cytomegalovirus exposure and HLA in healthy donors. Primers: 60 Vbeta forward and 13 Jbeta reverse. Assay: immunoSEQ multiplex PCR; the TCRdb copy retains only in-frame clones and omits some. Here the sample spans around 200,000 clones, around 80% being singletons. The sequenced sample was PBMCs. The receptor set was obtained from a woman aged 55-69 years in good health and CMV-seropositive.

The chain links TRBV6-5 to TRBJ2-1; 16 nucleotides line up with TRBD2. This CDR3 has 14 amino acids. The V segment lost 5 bases and the J segment 14 bases; nucleotides outside the gene matches: 6. Germline V lookup: CDR1 MNHEY, CDR2 SVGAGI. The CDR3, as DNA: TGTGCCAGCAGTCCCGGGACTAGCGGGGGGGCAGAGTTCTTC. It is translated as CASSPGTSGGAEFF.

This clone has just one count. J is TRBJ1-3 and V is TRBV19, with D unresolved. CDR1 and CDR2 from the germline V gene are LNHDA and SQIVND (reference sequence). This CDR3 has 13 residues. Trimming took off 9 bases at V and 0 bases at J, with 9 bases between the two ends. The CDR3: CASLGSSGNTIYF. As DNA, the CDR3 is TGTGCCAGCCTCGGGTCCTCTGGAAACACCATATATTTT.

V and J are TRBV29-1 and TRBJ2-2; TRBD2 agrees at 8 bases. CDR1 and CDR2 from the germline V gene are SQVTM and ANQGSEA. The ends lost 4 bases at V and 7 bases at J; junction bases unmatched: 8. There are 14 residues in the CDR3. The chain's CDR3 is CSVGGLGGVGELFF. The DNA for the CDR3 is TGCAGCGTTGGGGGACTAGGTGGGGTCGGGGAGCTGTTTTTT.

The sample holds a few counts of this clone. The chain employs TRBV30 and TRBJ2-2; 9 bases map to TRBD1. Losses at the gene ends were 2 bases for V and 4 bases for J; bases not matched to a gene: 8. This CDR3 has 16 residues. Germline CDR1 reads GTSNPN; CDR2 reads SVGIG (reference sequence). This chain's CDR3 is CAWSLYGTGTTGELFF. In DNA, the CDR3 is TGTGCCTGGAGTCTTTACGGGACAGGGACCACCGGGGAGCTGTTTTTT.

The chain joins TRBV5-1 to TRBJ1-1; D is undetermined. Trimming removed 0 bases at V and 5 bases at J, with 11 bases between. Germline V gene lookup returns CDR1 SGHRS and CDR2 YFSETQ. There are 14 residues in the CDR3. CDR3: CASSLGVTGTEAFF. The CDR3 coding sequence is TGCGCCAGCAGCTTGGGGGTTACCGGGACTGAAGCTTTCTTT.

The V and J genes are TRBV30 and TRBJ1-2, with D uncertain. V was trimmed by 4 bases and J by 6 bases, leaving 12 bases between them. There are 12 residues in the CDR3. Germline V gene data show CDR1 as GTSNPN and CDR2 as SVGIG (reference sequence). Here the CDR3 reads CAWTYDWDGYTF. The CDR3 coding sequence is TGTGCCTGGACTTATGACTGGGATGGCTACACCTTC.

The chain combines TRBV7-3 with TRBJ2-1, with 11 bases lining up with TRBD2. Germline CDR1 SGHTA, CDR2 FQGTGA. The J segment lost 10 bases and the V segment lost 4 bases, leaving 3 bases of the junction unmatched. The CDR3 spans 13 residues. The CDR3 DNA sequence: TGTGCCAGCAGCTCCGGACTAGCGGGCGAGCAGTTCTTC. Translation: CASSSGLAGEQFF.

The gene calls are TRBV5-1 and TRBJ2-2; TRBD1 aligns across 9 bases. The CDR3 covers 14 residues. Unmatched junction bases numbered 0, after V lost 0 bases and J lost 6 bases. Germline V gene sequence: CDR1 SGHRS, CDR2 YFSETQ. CDR3 residues: CASSLDRGPGELFF. The CDR3 DNA follows: TGCGCCAGCAGCTTGGACAGGGGGCCCGGGGAGCTGTTTTTT.

The chain joins TRBV19 to TRBJ2-5; 10 bases align to TRBD2. The CDR3 runs to 15 residues. Germline CDR1 reads LNHDA; CDR2 reads SQIVND (reference sequence). J lost 1 base, V lost 3 bases, and 2 bases had no gene match. CDR3 bases: TGTGCCAGTAGTATCCTAGCGGGAGCCCAAGAGACCCAGTACTTC. It translates to CASSILAGAQETQYF.

DNA for the CDR3: TGCGCCAGCAGCCAAGATCGCCGGACAGTATCTAACAGGTACTTC. This translates into CASSQDRRTVSNRYF. The rearrangement joins TRBV4-1 to TRBJ2-7; D is possibly TRBD1 (6 bases). The CDR3 is 15 residues long. Between the trimmed V and J ends, which lost 0 bases and 12 bases, there was a span of 21 bases. Germline-derived CDR1 and CDR2 are MGHRA and YSYEKL.